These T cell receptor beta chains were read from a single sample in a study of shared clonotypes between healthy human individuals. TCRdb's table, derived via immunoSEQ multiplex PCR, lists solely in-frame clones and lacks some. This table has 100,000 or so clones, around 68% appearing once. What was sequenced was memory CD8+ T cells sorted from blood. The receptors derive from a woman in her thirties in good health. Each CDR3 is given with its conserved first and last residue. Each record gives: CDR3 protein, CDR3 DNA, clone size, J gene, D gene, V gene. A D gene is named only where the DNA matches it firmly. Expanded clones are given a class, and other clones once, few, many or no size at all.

CDR3aa: CASSHLAGAGNEQFF; CDR3nt: TGTGCCAGCAGTCACCTAGCGGGAGCCGGCAATGAGCAGTTCTTC; abundance: few; j_gene: TRBJ2-1; d_gene: TRBD2; v_gene: TRBV6-1
CDR3aa: CASSLLGGLDEQYF; CDR3nt: TGTGCCAGCAGTTTATTAGGCGGCTTGGACGAGCAGTACTTC; abundance: .; j_gene: TRBJ2-7; d_gene: .; v_gene: TRBV27
CDR3aa: CSVESQGGTEAFF; CDR3nt: TGCAGCGTTGAATCGCAGGGTGGCACTGAAGCTTTCTTT; abundance: .; j_gene: TRBJ1-1; d_gene: .; v_gene: TRBV29-1
CDR3aa: CASSSEQTQYF; CDR3nt: TGTGCCAGCAGCTCAGAGCAGACCCAGTACTTC; abundance: .; j_gene: TRBJ2-5; d_gene: .; v_gene: TRBV7-6
CDR3aa: CASSLAPAHEKLFF; CDR3nt: TGTGCCAGCAGCTTAGCGCCAGCACATGAAAAACTGTTTTTT; abundance: many; j_gene: TRBJ1-4; d_gene: .; v_gene: TRBV7-9
CDR3aa: CAISEQVPGVFKNTGELFF; CDR3nt: TGTGCCATCAGTGAGCAAGTCCCTGGTGTCTTCAAGAACACCGGGGAGCTGTTTTTT; abundance: .; j_gene: TRBJ2-2; d_gene: .; v_gene: TRBV10-3
CDR3aa: CASSQAPRGGGRQSEQFF; CDR3nt: TGTGCCAGCAGCCAAGCCCCGCGGGGGGGCGGGAGACAAAGTGAGCAGTTCTTC; abundance: .; j_gene: TRBJ2-1; d_gene: TRBD2; v_gene: TRBV4-2
CDR3aa: CASSPATANTGELFF; CDR3nt: TGCGCCAGCAGCCCCGCGACAGCGAACACCGGGGAGCTGTTTTTT; abundance: .; j_gene: TRBJ2-2; d_gene: .; v_gene: TRBV5-1
CDR3aa: CASSAKRYNEQFF; CDR3nt: TGTGCCAGTAGTGCTAAGCGATACAATGAGCAGTTCTTC; abundance: .; j_gene: TRBJ2-1; d_gene: .; v_gene: TRBV19
CDR3aa: CASSDRDWRPGELFF; CDR3nt: TGTGCCAGCAGCGATCGGGACTGGCGGCCCGGGGAGCTGTTTTTT; abundance: .; j_gene: TRBJ2-2; d_gene: .; v_gene: TRBV7-8
CDR3aa: CASSHSYEQYF; CDR3nt: TGCGCCAGCAGCCACTCCTACGAGCAGTACTTC; abundance: few; j_gene: TRBJ2-7; d_gene: .; v_gene: TRBV5-1
CDR3aa: CASSPDRASGNTIYF; CDR3nt: TGTGCCAGCAGCCCAGACAGGGCCTCTGGAAACACCATATATTTT; abundance: many; j_gene: TRBJ1-3; d_gene: TRBD1; v_gene: TRBV11-2
CDR3aa: CASSTGTPSYNEQFF; CDR3nt: TGTGCCAGCAGTACCGGGACTCCCTCCTACAATGAGCAGTTCTTC; abundance: .; j_gene: TRBJ2-1; d_gene: .; v_gene: TRBV28
CDR3aa: CASSQRQVMNTEAFF; CDR3nt: TGTGCCAGCAGTCAGAGACAGGTAATGAACACTGAAGCTTTCTTT; abundance: few; j_gene: TRBJ1-1; d_gene: .; v_gene: TRBV2
CDR3aa: CASSLRTSGIYEQYF; CDR3nt: TGTGCCAGCAGTTTAAGAACTAGCGGGATCTACGAGCAGTACTTC; abundance: .; j_gene: TRBJ2-7; d_gene: TRBD2; v_gene: TRBV28
CDR3aa: CASSFEGQGAGGYTF; CDR3nt: TGTGCCAGCAGTTTCGAGGGACAGGGGGCAGGTGGCTACACCTTC; abundance: .; j_gene: TRBJ1-2; d_gene: TRBD1; v_gene: TRBV27
CDR3aa: CASSLFTGNWNTEAFF; CDR3nt: TGCGCCAGCAGCTTATTTACAGGGAATTGGAACACTGAAGCTTTCTTT; abundance: .; j_gene: TRBJ1-1; d_gene: .; v_gene: TRBV5-1
CDR3aa: CASSYFNWGPQHF; CDR3nt: TGTGCCAGCAGTTACTTTAACTGGGGGCCCCAGCATTTT; abundance: .; j_gene: TRBJ1-5; d_gene: .; v_gene: TRBV6-5
CDR3aa: CASSLVEGPRQPQHF; CDR3nt: TGTGCCAGCAGCTTAGTTGAGGGGCCCCGGCAGCCCCAGCATTTT; abundance: .; j_gene: TRBJ1-5; d_gene: .; v_gene: TRBV7-8
CDR3aa: CASSSRPQSGTSAYNEQFF; CDR3nt: TGTGCCAGCAGCTCCCGACCCCAGTCCGGGACTAGCGCCTACAATGAGCAGTTCTTC; abundance: .; j_gene: TRBJ2-1; d_gene: TRBD2; v_gene: TRBV7-3
CDR3aa: CASSLLGPHNEQFF; CDR3nt: TGTGCCAGCAGCTTACTTGGCCCACACAATGAGCAGTTCTTC; abundance: .; j_gene: TRBJ2-1; d_gene: .; v_gene: TRBV7-2
CDR3aa: CASTPGQGRANYGYTF; CDR3nt: TGTGCCAGCACCCCGGGACAGGGTAGAGCTAACTATGGCTACACCTTC; abundance: once; j_gene: TRBJ1-2; d_gene: TRBD1; v_gene: TRBV28
CDR3aa: CASSPSGANVLTF; CDR3nt: TGTGCCAGCAGTCCATCTGGGGCCAACGTCCTGACTTTC; abundance: .; j_gene: TRBJ2-6; d_gene: .; v_gene: TRBV27
CDR3aa: CATSAEQYF; CDR3nt: TGTGCCACCAGCGCCGAGCAGTACTTC; abundance: few; j_gene: TRBJ2-7; d_gene: .; v_gene: TRBV15
CDR3aa: CASSLAGGYSGLYEQYF; CDR3nt: TGTGCCAGCAGCTTAGCGGGGGGGTATTCGGGGCTCTACGAGCAGTACTTC; abundance: .; j_gene: TRBJ2-7; d_gene: TRBD2; v_gene: TRBV11-2
CDR3aa: CASSPGTGYYQPQHF; CDR3nt: TGTGCCAGCAGCCCCGGGACAGGGTATTATCAGCCCCAGCATTTT; abundance: .; j_gene: TRBJ1-5; d_gene: TRBD1; v_gene: TRBV6-5
CDR3aa: CASSPEIHSSTDTQYF; CDR3nt: TGTGCCAGCAGCCCGGAGATCCATTCTAGCACAGATACGCAGTATTTT; abundance: .; j_gene: TRBJ2-3; d_gene: .; v_gene: TRBV5-4
CDR3aa: CASSPGGLETQYF; CDR3nt: TGTGCCAGCAGCCCAGGAGGTTTGGAGACCCAGTACTTC; abundance: .; j_gene: TRBJ2-5; d_gene: .; v_gene: TRBV11-2
CDR3aa: CASSTARGDTQYF; CDR3nt: TGTGCCAGCAGTACCGCCAGGGGGGATACGCAGTATTTT; abundance: many; j_gene: TRBJ2-3; d_gene: TRBD1; v_gene: TRBV2
CDR3aa: CASSYYPGQGDNEQFF; CDR3nt: TGCGCCAGCAGTTATTATCCGGGACAGGGCGACAATGAGCAGTTCTTC; abundance: .; j_gene: TRBJ2-1; d_gene: TRBD1; v_gene: TRBV5-1
CDR3aa: CASSLPAREGNYEQYF; CDR3nt: TGTGCCAGCAGTTTACCGGCCAGGGAGGGAAACTACGAGCAGTACTTC; abundance: .; j_gene: TRBJ2-7; d_gene: TRBD2; v_gene: TRBV28
CDR3aa: CATGGQTQYF; CDR3nt: TGTGCCACCGGGGGACAGACCCAGTACTTC; abundance: once; j_gene: TRBJ2-5; d_gene: .; v_gene: TRBV28
CDR3aa: CASSPRDRATSYEQYF; CDR3nt: TGTGCCAGCTCACCACGGGACAGGGCAACCTCCTACGAGCAGTACTTC; abundance: .; j_gene: TRBJ2-7; d_gene: TRBD1; v_gene: TRBV18